A single sample gave rise to the 15 T cell receptor beta chains below, sequenced in a study of blood T cells in healthy people across ages. Primed by a sample-barcoded 5' primer and a J-beta primer mix, a second PCR proceeded for about 7 to 11 cycles. TCRdb processed the 5' RACE reads anew with MiXCR; each CDR3 protein has one entry. The sample includes 800,000 or so distinct CDR3 sequences, around 25% seen only once; the top ten take approximately 4%. The same data also went into a second study, on T cells of mothers and their children.

Source material: blood. Source of these receptors: a boy younger than 18 in good health.

V gene TRBV3-1 combines with J gene TRBJ2-5; 7 bases fit TRBD2. The CDR3 totals 15 residues. Germline V gene data show CDR1 as LGHDT and CDR2 as YNNKEL (reference sequence). J gave up 5 bases and V 0 bases, and 6 bases lay outside the gene matches. CDR3 sequence reads: CASSQESGEGETQYF. In nucleotides, the CDR3 is TGTGCCAGCAGCCAAGAGAGCGGGGAGGGCGAGACCCAGTACTTC.

This clonotype was picked up a small number of times. The chain couples TRBV19 to TRBJ2-7; a possible D gene is TRBD2 (5 bases). Looked up from germline, CDR1 is LNHDA and CDR2 is SQIVND (reference sequence). V was clipped by 4 bases and J by 1 base, with 11 bases between them. The CDR3 consists of 14 residues. This chain's CDR3 is CASSSEGVSYEQYF. DNA of the CDR3: TGTGCCAGTAGTAGCGAGGGAGTGTCCTACGAGCAGTACTTC.

The chain has TRBV4-2 and TRBJ1-2, with TRBD1 matching over 7 bases. There are 15 residues in the CDR3. The junction had 8 bases not matched to a gene; V was cut back by 0 bases and J by 7 bases. In germline, CDR1 is LGHNA, CDR2 YNFKEQ. As DNA, the CDR3 is TGTGCCAGCAGCCAAGATATCCACAGGGGTAGTGGCTACACCTTC. Translation: CASSQDIHRGSGYTF.

The genes are TRBV25-1 and TRBJ1-1; 7 bases map to TRBD1. In germline, CDR1 is MGHDK, CDR2 SYGVNS. The J segment lost 10 bases and the V segment lost 3 bases, leaving 5 bases of the junction unmatched. CDR3 length: 12 amino acids. CDR3 DNA sequence: TGTGCCAGCAGTGACGGGTGGACAGGAGCTTTCTTT. This sequence encodes CASSDGWTGAFF.

This clonotype was seen a few times. J is TRBJ1-2 and V is TRBV27; 7 bases line up with TRBD1. Germline values: CDR1 MNHEY, CDR2 SMNVEV (reference sequence). The V segment lost 7 bases and the J segment 0 bases; nucleotides outside the gene matches: 17. CDR3 length equals 18 residues. The CDR3 sequence: CASTHYPLRDRANYGYTF. CDR3 DNA sequence: TGTGCCAGCACCCATTACCCCCTCCGGGACAGAGCTAACTATGGCTACACCTTC.

V gene TRBV6-2 or TRBV6-3 combines with J gene TRBJ1-1, with D possibly matching TRBD1 (5 bases). V shed 1 base and J shed 3 bases, with 9 bases lying between them. The CDR3 totals 14 residues. Looked up from germline, CDR1 is MNHEY and CDR2 is SVGEGT. This chain's CDR3 is CASSYFRGYTEAFF. Written as DNA, the CDR3 is TGTGCCAGCAGTTACTTCCGGGGGTACACTGAAGCTTTCTTT.

This chain links TRBV29-1 with TRBJ2-1; 8 nucleotides line up with TRBD2. V lost 2 bases to trimming and J lost 2 bases; unmatched junction nucleotides: 5. Germline values: CDR1 SQVTM, CDR2 ANQGSEA. The CDR3 totals 15 residues. DNA for the CDR3: TGCAGCGTTGAAATGGCGGGGGGCACCTACAATGAGCAGTTCTTC. Its protein is CSVEMAGGTYNEQFF.

The chain is built from TRBV21-1 and TRBJ2-3. TRBV21-1 is listed as a pseudogene. This CDR3 is built from 11 residues. DNA for the CDR3: TGTGCCAGCAGCAAAGGGGGTACGCAGTATTTT. This sequence encodes CASSKGGTQYF.

This clonotype was seen a handful of times. The chain employs TRBV15 and TRBJ2-5, with D tentatively TRBD2 (5 bases). CDR1 and CDR2 (germline): LNHNV, YYDKDF (reference sequence). The CDR3 consists of 15 residues. V lost 5 bases, J lost 5 bases, and 18 bases lay in between. CDR3 in amino acids: CATSSYRTGVETQYF. Here the CDR3 DNA reads TGTGCCACCAGCTCCTACCGGACCGGGGTGGAGACCCAGTACTTC.

This clonotype has a handful of counts. This rearrangement joins TRBV7-6 to TRBJ1-4; no clear D. Germline V CDR1 and CDR2: SGHVS, FNYEAQ. This CDR3 region has 16 residues. Trimming took off 5 bases at V and 8 bases at J, with 21 bases between the two ends. CDR3 protein: CASSRRATRGLEKLFF. The CDR3, as DNA: TGTGCCAGCAGCCGCAGAGCCACACGGGGTCTAGAAAAACTGTTTTTT. Variable domain in full (rest from reference TRBV7-6 and TRBJ1-4): GAGVSQSPRYKVTKRGQDVALRCDPISGHVSLYWYRQALGQGPEFLTYFNYEAQQDKSGLPNDRFSAERPEGSISTLTIQRTEQRDSAMYRCASSRRATRGLEKLFFGSGTQLSVL.

The rearrangement uses TRBV29-1 and TRBJ2-7; D not resolved. CDR3 length: 12 amino acids. Trimming removed 0 bases at V and 3 bases at J, with 6 bases between. Germline CDR1 and CDR2: SQVTM and ANQGSEA. The CDR3 protein is CSVEDFLYEQYF. The CDR3 DNA follows: TGCAGCGTTGAAGACTTTCTCTACGAGCAGTACTTC.

In the case of this clonotype: One end of the junction is discordant with germline, which a read error may explain. The rearrangement joins TRBV11-2 to TRBJ2-2; D is ambiguous. Germline CDR1 is SGHAT and CDR2 is FQNNGV. The CDR3 is made up of 14 amino acids. The CDR3 region has the DNA TGTGCCAGCAACTTAGGAGAGAACACCGGGGAGCTGTTTTTT. Translated, it gives CASNLGENTGELFF.

CDR3 DNA sequence: TGTGCCAGCAGTACCCCTGGACAGGGGAATGAGCAGTTCTTC. Protein sequence: CASSTPGQGNEQFF. The chain carries TRBV28 and TRBJ2-1; 9 positions agree with TRBD1. V shed 5 bases and J 7 bases; nucleotides not matched to a gene: 6. There are 14 residues in the CDR3. Per the germline V gene, CDR1 is MDHEN and CDR2 is SYDVKM.

J is TRBJ2-5 and V is TRBV20-1, with D tentatively TRBD2 (7 bases). V lost 4 bases and J lost 1, with 16 bases in between. CDR1 and CDR2 from the germline V gene are DFQATT and SNEGSKA (reference sequence). The CDR3 has 15 residues. CDR3 sequence (DNA): TGCAGTGCTAATCTTTTCCGGGGGGCCCAAGAGACCCAGTACTTC. Its translation: CSANLFRGAQETQYF.

This clonotype has more than one count but fewer than ten. This chain links TRBV6-4 with TRBJ2-3; TRBD1 aligns across 8 bases. The ends lost 6 bases at V and 4 bases at J; junction bases unmatched: 6. Germline V gene sequence: CDR1 MRHNA, CDR2 SNTAGT. The CDR3 is 14 residues long. CDR3 coding DNA: TGTGCCAGCAGCCCGGACAGGGCGGCAGATACGCAGTATTTT. It translates to CASSPDRAADTQYF.